The 26 T cell receptor beta chains reported below all come from one sample, sequenced in a study of blood T cell repertoires in COVID-19. Generated by immunoSEQ multiplex PCR, the TCRdb table keeps only in-frame clones and is missing some. The repertoire consists of roughly 120,000 clones, with about 80% occurring once and the leading ten covering around 4%. The sequenced material came from peripheral blood. The receptor source for this set is a woman older than 75 with acute or convalescent COVID-19.

The rearrangement joins TRBV12-3 or TRBV12-4 to TRBJ2-5, with unresolved D. V was clipped by 2 bases and J by 3 bases, with 7 bases between them. The CDR3 sequence is 13 residues long. CDR3 loop: CASSLLRKETQYF. The CDR3 DNA is TGTGCCAGCAGTTTACTCAGGAAAGAGACCCAGTACTTC.

This rearrangement joins TRBV15 to TRBJ1-5; 7 bases are shared with TRBD1. This CDR3 contains 14 residues. CDR1 LNHNV and CDR2 YYDKDF come from the germline V gene (reference sequence). Trimming removed 4 bases from V and 2 bases from J; junction bases left unmatched: 2. The CDR3, as DNA: TGTGCCACCAGCACAGACAGGGGCAATCAGCCCCAGCATTTT. Encoded protein: CATSTDRGNQPQHF.

The chain joins TRBV15 to TRBJ1-2; D perhaps matches TRBD1 (6 bases). The CDR3 contains 13 residues. Trimming stripped 0 bases from V and 5 bases from J, with 7 bases between. The V gene's germline CDR1 is LNHNV and CDR2 YYDKDF (reference sequence). CDR3 nucleotides: TGTGCCACCAGCAGAGAGGGGGCATATGGCTACACCTTC. Translated, it gives CATSREGAYGYTF.

This chain connects TRBV10-2 to TRBJ2-2; D is possibly TRBD1 (7 bases). The length of the CDR3 is 15 residues. The ends were cut back, 5 bases at V and 1 base at J, with 11 bases in the middle. Per the germline V gene, CDR1 is WSHSY and CDR2 is SAAADI. The CDR3 region has the DNA TGCGCCAGCAGTACGCAGGGGGGGAACACCGGGGAGCTGTTTTTT. Translating gives CASSTQGGNTGELFF.

V is TRBV18 and J is TRBJ2-7; D not certain. V was shortened by 3 bases and J by 8 bases, with 11 bases between the two germline ends. Germline V lookup: CDR1 KGHSH, CDR2 LQKENI. The CDR3 length is 12 residues. This chain's CDR3 is CASSPPYDKQYF. The CDR3 bases are TGTGCCAGCTCACCCCCCTACGACAAGCAGTACTTC.

About this clone: The junction departs from germline at one end; a sequencing error may be responsible. This chain uses TRBV12-5 with TRBJ1-5; D gene uncertain. The germline CDR1 and CDR2 sequences are LGHNT and FRNRAP. The CDR3 consists of 16 residues. The CDR3 region has the DNA TGTGCTAGTGGTTTGGACGGAGGAGCTTGGGTCACGTTCATGGATTTT. The encoded protein is CASGLDGGAWVTFMDF.

CDR3 bases: TGTGCCAGTAGTAAACTGGAGCAGGGGGCTTATGGCTACACCTTC. It encodes CASSKLEQGAYGYTF. The V gene is TRBV19, the J gene TRBJ1-2; 8 nucleotides agree with TRBD1. The CDR3 extends over 15 amino acids. V dropped 4 bases and J dropped 5; count of bases not matched to a gene: 9. Looked up from germline, CDR1 is LNHDA and CDR2 is SQIVND (reference sequence).

Only a few counts were recorded for this clone. The chain has TRBV11-2 and TRBJ2-5; TRBD1 is a possible D gene (5 bases). Germline CDR1 SGHAT, CDR2 FQNNGV. V lost 5 bases and J 1 base, leaving 11 bases between the germline ends. The CDR3 totals 14 residues. CDR3: CASSASGFQETQYF. CDR3 coding DNA: TGTGCCAGCAGCGCTTCAGGGTTCCAAGAGACCCAGTACTTC.

The chain employs TRBV4-1 and TRBJ1-2, with D perhaps TRBD1 (5 bases). The length of the CDR3 is 18 residues. Trimming took off 2 bases at V and 0 bases at J, with 19 bases between the two ends. The germline V gene encodes CDR1 MGHRA and CDR2 YSYEKL. The CDR3 sequence: CASSQSGRTWGSNYGYTF. The CDR3 DNA reads as TGCGCCAGCAGCCAATCCGGACGGACGTGGGGCTCTAACTATGGCTACACCTTC.

V is TRBV6-5 and J is TRBJ2-7; perhaps TRBD1 as D (5 bases). V was shortened by 7 bases and J by 5 bases, with 15 bases between the two germline ends. The CDR3 consists of 13 residues. Germline CDR1 and CDR2: MNHEY and SVGAGI. CDR3 nucleotides: TGTGCCAGCACCAACCCAGGGCTCAACGAGCAGTACTTC. It yields the protein CASTNPGLNEQYF.

This chain links TRBV5-6 with TRBJ1-5, with TRBD1 matching 8 bases. Germline V gene sequence: CDR1 SGHDT, CDR2 YYEEEE. The CDR3 has 15 residues. V trimming: 2 bases; J trimming: 4 bases; junction bases outside the gene matches: 5. CDR3 bases: TGTGCCAGCAGCTTCCGGACAGGGACTAATCAGCCCCAGCATTTT. Its translation: CASSFRTGTNQPQHF.

The gene calls are TRBV6-5 and TRBJ1-2, with unresolved D. The CDR3 spans 15 residues. With 4 bases removed from V and 3 bases from J, the gap between germline ends came to 15 bases. The germline gives CDR1 MNHEY, CDR2 SVGAGI. CDR3 sequence reads: CASSSRHLQYYGYTF. CDR3 in DNA: TGTGCCAGCAGTTCTCGACACTTACAGTACTATGGCTACACCTTC.

The chain links TRBV18 to TRBJ1-5, with a tentative D call TRBD1 (6 bases). Germline assignment: CDR1 KGHSH and CDR2 LQKENI. V was clipped by 3 bases and J by 6 bases, with 12 bases between them. The CDR3 has 14 amino acids. The CDR3 DNA sequence: TGTGCCAGCTCACCGGGGGGGCCGGGTCAGCCCCAGCATTTT. It codes for CASSPGGPGQPQHF.

The rearrangement uses TRBV19 and TRBJ2-3, with 16 bases lining up with TRBD2. The CDR3 is 18 residues long. The V and J ends lost 1 base and 5 bases, in that order; junction bases with no gene match: 6. The germline gives CDR1 LNHDA, CDR2 SQIVND (reference sequence). CDR3 residues: CASSIAGTSGRAGDTQYF. As DNA, the CDR3 is TGTGCCAGTAGTATAGCAGGGACTAGCGGGAGGGCCGGAGATACGCAGTATTTT.

In its sample, this clone was seen a few times. The chain couples TRBV28 to TRBJ2-1; D is uncertain. Per germline, CDR1 MDHEN and CDR2 SYDVKM. This CDR3 is 13 amino acids long. V was trimmed by 3 bases and J by 2 bases, leaving 5 bases between them. The CDR3 DNA follows: TGTGCCAGCAGTTTGGGCACCTACAATGAGCAGTTCTTC. The encoded protein is CASSLGTYNEQFF.

The gene calls are TRBV11-2 and TRBJ2-2; 7 bases agree with TRBD2. Trimming removed 6 bases from V and 1 base from J; junction bases left unmatched: 2. Germline V gene sequence: CDR1 SGHAT, CDR2 FQNNGV. CDR3 length equals 14 residues. The CDR3 here is CASRLAVNTGELFF. The CDR3 DNA is TGTGCCAGCAGGCTAGCGGTGAACACCGGGGAGCTGTTTTTT.

This chain uses TRBV21-1 with TRBJ2-7; TRBD1, the table's D call, lacks a check against the DNA. TRBV21-1 is reported as a pseudogene. The CDR3 is 17 amino acids. The CDR3 sequence: CASSKGQGPTNSYEQYF. For the CDR3, the DNA is TGTGCCAGCAGCAAAGGACAGGGCCCTACTAACTCCTACGAGCAGTACTTC.

The chain is built from TRBV7-9 and TRBJ1-1; 10 bases map to TRBD1. CDR1 and CDR2 from the germline V gene are SEHNR and FQNEAQ (reference sequence). The V gene end was trimmed by 4 bases and the J gene end by 6 bases; junction bases not matched to a gene: 5. The CDR3 runs to 14 residues. CDR3 nucleotides: TGTGCCAGCAGCTCGGACAGGGGGTGGGCTGAAGCTTTCTTT. Protein product: CASSSDRGWAEAFF.

The chain links TRBV4-2 to TRBJ2-7; D not certain. The CDR3 contains 13 residues. Deletions cut 0 bases from V and 2 bases from J, with 5 bases between. Per the germline V gene, CDR1 is LGHNA and CDR2 is YNFKEQ. The CDR3 is CASSQDVTYEQYF. The CDR3 coding sequence is TGTGCCAGCAGCCAAGACGTAACCTACGAGCAGTACTTC.

The CDR3 DNA is TGTGCCTGGAGAAACCCCAGCTCTGGGGCCAACGTCCTGACTTTC. Amino acid sequence: CAWRNPSSGANVLTF. The rearrangement links TRBV30 to TRBJ2-6; D call uncertain. Germline V lookup: CDR1 GTSNPN, CDR2 SVGIG (reference sequence). The length of the CDR3 is 15 residues. The V and J ends lost 3 bases and 0 bases respectively, with 9 bases between them.

V gene TRBV9 combines with J gene TRBJ2-1; TRBD2 agrees at 9 bases. V gave up 1 base and J gave up 5 bases; unmatched junction bases: 22. CDR3 length equals 21 residues. The germline CDR1 and CDR2 sequences are SGDLS and YYNGEE. DNA for the CDR3: TGTGCCAGCAGCGTACCCGGAGGGGGTAATTTAGAGCGGGGGGATCACAATGAGCAGTTCTTC. Protein: CASSVPGGGNLERGDHNEQFF.

This clone was picked up a small number of times. The chain has TRBV13 and TRBJ1-3, with a tentative D call TRBD1 (5 bases). Germline loops: CDR1 PRHDT, CDR2 FYEKMQ (reference sequence). Trimming shortened V by 0 bases and J by 2 bases, and 11 bases separated the two germline ends. This CDR3 comprises 16 residues. CDR3 DNA sequence: TGTGCCAGCAGCTTAGGTGACAGAAACACTGGAAACACCATATATTTT. As protein: CASSLGDRNTGNTIYF.

Only a few counts were recorded for this clone. V is TRBV12-3 or TRBV12-4 and J is TRBJ1-6; D gene uncertain. The CDR3 is made up of 13 amino acids. V shed 3 bases and J shed 8 bases, with 8 bases lying between them. The DNA for the CDR3 is TGTGCCAGCAGTTTGTCAGGTGATTCACCCCTCCACTTT. Residues: CASSLSGDSPLHF.

This clone came up a few times. The chain uses TRBV5-1 and TRBJ2-7; the D gene is possibly TRBD2 (6 bases). The germline V and J ends were trimmed by 0 bases and 3 bases, with 13 bases remaining between them. The germline CDR1 and CDR2 sequences are SGHRS and YFSETQ. The CDR3 runs 15 residues. CDR3 region: CASSLEAGGVYEQYF. The DNA of the CDR3 is TGCGCCAGCAGCTTGGAGGCGGGCGGGGTCTACGAGCAGTACTTC.

The chain carries TRBV18 and TRBJ2-7; D is possibly TRBD2 (7 bases). The V and J ends lost 3 bases and 4 bases respectively, with 31 bases between them. Germline lookup yields CDR1 KGHSH and CDR2 LQKENI. The CDR3 consists of 20 residues. The CDR3 nucleotides are TGTGCCAGCTCACCCAACCCCGGGACACCGATGGCGGGAGCTAGGTACGAGCAGTACTTC. This translates into CASSPNPGTPMAGARYEQYF. Variable domain in full (rest from reference TRBV18 and TRBJ2-7): NAGVMQNPRHLVRRRGQEARLRCSPMKGHSHVYWYRQLPEEGLKFMVYLQKENIIDESGMPKERFSAEFPKEGPSILRIQQVVRGDSAAYFCASSPNPGTPMAGARYEQYFGPGTRLTVT.

This clone was found a few times. The V and J genes are TRBV5-1 and TRBJ1-2; D gene ambiguous. V was trimmed by 6 bases and J by 2 bases, leaving 14 bases between them. The CDR3 length is 14 residues. CDR1 and CDR2 (germline): SGHRS, YFSETQ. CDR3 residues: CASNPWERNYGYTF. The DNA of the CDR3 is TGCGCCAGCAACCCCTGGGAGCGGAACTATGGCTACACCTTC.